The 8 T cell receptor beta chains below all came from one sample that was sequenced in a study of cytomegalovirus exposure and HLA in healthy donors. Primers included in the PCR were 60 Vbeta and 13 Jbeta primers. Assay used: immunoSEQ multiplex PCR; TCRdb lists only in-frame clones, some missing. The table records 110,000 or so clones, 65% to 75% of them present only once. The sample comprised PBMCs. These TCRs come from a woman aged 50 to 65 in good health and CMV-seropositive.

The gene calls are TRBV7-2 and TRBJ2-5, with TRBD2 matching over 11 bases. The germline CDR1 and CDR2 sequences are SGHTA and FQGNSA. V lost 4 bases, J lost 2 bases, and 6 bases stayed unmatched. The CDR3 is made up of 16 amino acids. CDR3 DNA: TGTGCCAGCAGCTCAACGATAGCGGGGGGGCAAGAGACCCAGTACTTC. Translated: CASSSTIAGGQETQYF.

This clone was picked up one time. The V and J genes are TRBV27 and TRBJ2-3; possible D gene TRBD2, 6 bases. This CDR3 is built from 15 residues. Trimming cost V 5 bases and J 0 bases, with 12 bases left between them. CDR1 and CDR2 from the germline V gene are MNHEY and SMNVEV (reference sequence). CDR3 in amino acids: CASSSAGSSTDTQYF. The CDR3 nucleotides are TGTGCCAGCAGTAGTGCGGGGTCTAGCACAGATACGCAGTATTTT.

The genes are TRBV10-1 and TRBJ1-2, with 7 nucleotides matching TRBD1. V shed 2 bases, J shed 4 bases, and the junction held 1 base outside the gene matches. Germline CDR1 and CDR2: WNHNN and SYGVQD (reference sequence). CDR3 length: 13 residues. The CDR3 here is CASSEGTAYGYTF. In DNA, the CDR3 is TGCGCCAGCAGTGAGGGGACAGCCTATGGCTACACCTTC.

The chain is built from TRBV10-3 and TRBJ1-4; possible D gene TRBD1, 5 bases. The CDR3 has 15 residues. In germline, CDR1 is ENHRY, CDR2 SYGVKD. The V gene lost 6 bases and the J gene lost 0 bases, with 11 bases spanning the gap. CDR3 bases: TGTGCCATCAGCCGACAGAGTTCAACTAATGAAAAACTGTTTTTT. It yields the protein CAISRQSSTNEKLFF.

The chain uses TRBV14 and TRBJ1-1; D perhaps matches TRBD1 (6 bases). The CDR3 spans 15 residues. Per the germline V gene, CDR1 is SGHDN and CDR2 is FVKESK. Trimming left V 2 bases short and J 0 bases short, with 10 bases between. The CDR3 sequence: CASSQQGTLNTEAFF. DNA of the CDR3: TGTGCCAGCAGCCAACAGGGGACCTTGAACACTGAAGCTTTCTTT.

A few counts support this clone. V is TRBV27 and J is TRBJ2-5; 8 bases match TRBD1. Germline assignment: CDR1 MNHEY and CDR2 SMNVEV (reference sequence). The CDR3 is made up of 14 amino acids. Unmatched junction bases numbered 5, after V lost 3 bases and J lost 5 bases. CDR3 in DNA: TGTGCCAGCAGTTTCTACGGACAGGGTGAGACCCAGTACTTC. It is translated as CASSFYGQGETQYF.

V and J are TRBV7-2 and TRBJ2-3; D is perhaps TRBD2 (6 bases). From germline, CDR1 is SGHTA and CDR2 FQGNSA. V was clipped by 6 bases and J by 1 base, with 11 bases between them. The CDR3 has 14 amino acids. CDR3 sequence (DNA): TGTGCCAGCAGGTCGGGACTGGGCACAGATACGCAGTATTTT. This sequence encodes CASRSGLGTDTQYF.

The J gene is TRBJ2-1, the V gene TRBV28; D uncertain. Germline CDR1 is MDHEN and CDR2 is SYDVKM. The V end lost 3 bases, the J end lost 8 bases, and 2 bases lay between the germline ends. The CDR3 covers 10 residues. CDR3 nucleotides: TGTGCCAGCAGTTTCGATGAGCAGTTCTTC. Translated: CASSFDEQFF.